This T cell receptor (beta chain) was sequenced for a study of T cells in Graves' hyperthyroidism and ophthalmopathy. Researchers took RNA transcripts and amplified the TCR beta CDR3 regions from them. Researchers ran a first-round RT-PCR on the TCR CDR3 using the HTBI primer set. MiXCR, applied by TCRdb to the multiplex PCR reads, yields one record per CDR3 protein. This table has about 570,000 distinct CDR3 sequences, about half appearing once. The CDR3 extends over 16 amino acids. Germline loops: CDR1 KGHDR, CDR2 SFDVKD. Trimming removed 3 bases from V and 8 bases from J, with 18 bases in between. A note on this clonotype: Its antigen is unknown.

Study results and limitations: Ophthalmopathy could be told apart from stable hyperthyroidism with a 13 V-J model.

J is TRBJ1-4 and V is TRBV24-1; a possible D gene is TRBD1 (5 bases). The specimen sequenced was peripheral blood or thyroid tissue (not recorded which). This TCR came from an adult woman with Graves' disease, either hyperthyroidism or ophthalmopathy (not recorded which). The CDR3 sequence: CATSDPDGREDEKLFF. In DNA form, the CDR3 reads TGTGCCACCAGTGATCCCGACGGCAGGGAGGACGAAAAACTGTTTTTT.